The entry below gives a single T cell receptor beta chain sequence along with its context. The ends were cut back, 2 bases at V and 7 bases at J, with 9 bases in the middle. CDR1 and CDR2 (germline): SGHTA, FQGTGA. This CDR3 has 13 amino acids. Generated by immunoSEQ multiplex PCR, the TCRdb table keeps only in-frame clones and is missing some. The data contain roughly 34,000 clones, around 90% of them singletons. These data come from a study of T cells in narcolepsy. The sequenced sample was CD45RA- memory CD4+ T cells from PBMCs. This TCR was recovered from a human donor with narcolepsy. The genes are TRBV7-3 and TRBJ2-1; no firm D call. The DNA for the CDR3 is TGTGCCAGCAGCTTAGGTGTAAAGAATGAGCAGTTCTTC. It specifies CASSLGVKNEQFF.